This T cell receptor (beta chain) was retrieved from a study of OX40 agonist ivuxolimab in advanced cancers. Study background: The study treated patients with ivuxolimab, an agonistic anti-OX40 (CD134) antibody. From 23 to 79 years was the age range, with a mean of 60 years, and nearly 85% were male.

Libraries were prepared by immunoSEQ multiplex PCR; TCRdb keeps only in-frame clonotypes and omits some of them. The sample lists fewer than 120,000 clones, about 92% occurring once. Germline V lookup: CDR1 SGDLS, CDR2 YYNGEE. This CDR3 has 17 amino acids. Trimming took 2 bases from V and 6 from J, leaving 20 bases between them. The study, taken as a whole, reports: No determination was made of the antigen specificity of the expanded peripheral T cells.

Concerning this clone: Its specificity is not known.

The V gene is TRBV9, the J gene TRBJ2-2; a weak D match, TRBD1 (5 bases). This sequence originates from an adult with an advanced solid tumor such as melanoma, head and neck, liver or kidney cancer. The sequencing here drew on CD4+ or CD8+ T cells sorted from blood, taken in a trial of the OX40 agonist ivuxolimab. In DNA form, the CDR3 reads TGTGCCAGCAGCGTGCTGGGCAGTGGGGCACGGGCCGGGGAGCTGTTTTTT. Protein product: CASSVLGSGARAGELFF.